This T cell receptor beta chain is drawn from a study of PD-L1 blockade in urothelial cancer (dated by TCRdb to 2016 to 2017). Looking at the study overall: Every patient began therapy in the mid-2010s and was given atezolizumab 1,200 mg intravenously every 3 weeks. Durable clinical benefit meant progression-free survival longer than 6 months, and TCR features were also tested against progression-free and overall survival. About 90% of the roughly 29 patients were males with bladder-origin urothelial cancer, and about 60% of the 29 reported a prior smoking history. Pretreatment blood TCR-seq was available for nearly 30 patients, at least one posttreatment blood collection was obtained for approximately 25 patients, and tumor TCR-seq was available for approximately 25 patients. Blood samples were analyzed 3 weeks after the start of treatment (second dose) and 6 weeks after the start of treatment. The study, an exploratory multi-omic analysis, examined somatic, immune and clinical correlates of response to PD-L1 blockade with atezolizumab in urothelial cancer. An ECOG performance status of 0 or 1 was recorded for the patients, and 0 to 3 prior chemotherapy regimens had been received by the patients. Under ten patients reached durable clinical benefit, while about 20 patients did not. In the same patients, pretreatment tumors underwent whole exome sequencing and RNA sequencing in addition to TCR sequencing. Pretreatment tumor samples, along with matched peripheral blood serially collected before and after atezolizumab treatment, were subjected to TCR sequencing. Blood samples gave median yields of around 150,000 T cells and over 80,000 unique TCRs, along with a median clonality of 0.080.

The CDR3 numbers 14 residues from cysteine through phenylalanine. CDR3 DNA only is kept here, 42 bases in frame from base 1. Here V drops 4 bases and J drops 6 bases, and the junction holds 1 base not matched to any gene. Via the germline V gene (reference sequence), CDR1 is LNHDA and CDR2 SQIVND. Per the publication, the time point label means: peripheral blood 6 weeks after treatment start. A cohort of approximately 31 patients with locally advanced or metastatic urothelial carcinoma, treated at Memorial Sloan Kettering on a trial protocol, was included. Peripheral blood mononuclear cells were collected pretreatment and during treatment, with between 1 and 8 total time points per patient. The Qiagen DNeasy Blood extraction kit was used to purify genomic DNA from total PBMCs and tumor samples. PBMCs were collected pretreatment and during treatment, and were isolated and stored as previously described.

What the study reported, not specific to this receptor: Small sample size (n ≈ 28) and many exploratory analyses mean the results are intended to be hypothesis-generating. Greater expansion of tumor-associated TCR clones in peripheral blood 3 weeks after the start of treatment was observed in patients with durable benefit (n of about 24, p = 0.022). Improved progression-free and overall survival was found to be associated with pretreatment peripheral blood TCR clonality below the median.

Each PCR received spiked-in synthetic TCR analog templates so that absolute template abundance could be estimated from read counts. The immunoSEQ assay was used to amplify TCRbeta CDR3 regions from genomic DNA with bias-controlled V and J gene primers. Rearranged TCRbeta segments were sequenced at approximately 20X coverage. The authors processed their data as follows. Clustering was used to correct sequencing errors, and CDR3s were annotated against IMGT so that V, D and J genes could be assigned. Only productive TCRbeta rearrangements were used in downstream analyses, excluding out-of-frame or stop-codon sequences. Clonality was computed as one minus Shannon entropy normalized by the log of the number of unique productive sequences. Clones differing between time points or between blood and tumor were identified by Fisher's exact test with Benjamini-Hochberg correction at adjusted p below 0.01. Entries here come from immuneACCESS through TCRdb and include only in-frame sequences with V and J called. Some clones fail to appear in such tables; in the studies checked, an unresolved V gene covers under half of the shortfall, and the cause of the remainder is unknown. The V and J calls and clone size come from that table; D and trimming were worked out from the DNA. The sample table records roughly 120,000 clones; approximately 90% of these occur just once. The leading ten clones occupy 1.5% to 2% of the sample.

Turning to this clone: Its antigen has not been determined. Base qualities are not recorded, but no much larger clone differs from it by a single base.

The sequencing here drew on PBMCs, taken around atezolizumab (anti-PD-L1) treatment. This clonotype originated in a man in his fifties or sixties with urothelial cancer. Rearrangement joined TRBV19 to TRBJ2-1; 12 bases in between match TRBD2. The DNA sequence is TGTGCCAGTAGTACTAGCGGGGGGGCCAATGAGCAGTTCTTC. Protein translation: CASSTSGGANEQFF.